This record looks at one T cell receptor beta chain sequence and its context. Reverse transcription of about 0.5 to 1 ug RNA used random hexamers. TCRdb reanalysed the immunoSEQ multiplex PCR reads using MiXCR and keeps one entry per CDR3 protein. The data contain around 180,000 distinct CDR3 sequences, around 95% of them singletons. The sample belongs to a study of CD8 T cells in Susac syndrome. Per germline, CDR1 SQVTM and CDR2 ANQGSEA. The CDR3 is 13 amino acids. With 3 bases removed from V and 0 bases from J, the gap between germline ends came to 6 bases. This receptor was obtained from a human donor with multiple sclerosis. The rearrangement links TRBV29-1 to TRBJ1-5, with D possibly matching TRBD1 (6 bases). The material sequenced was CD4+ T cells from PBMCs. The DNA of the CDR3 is TGCAGCGTTGAGGACAGTAGCAATCAGCCCCAGCATTTT. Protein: CSVEDSSNQPQHF.